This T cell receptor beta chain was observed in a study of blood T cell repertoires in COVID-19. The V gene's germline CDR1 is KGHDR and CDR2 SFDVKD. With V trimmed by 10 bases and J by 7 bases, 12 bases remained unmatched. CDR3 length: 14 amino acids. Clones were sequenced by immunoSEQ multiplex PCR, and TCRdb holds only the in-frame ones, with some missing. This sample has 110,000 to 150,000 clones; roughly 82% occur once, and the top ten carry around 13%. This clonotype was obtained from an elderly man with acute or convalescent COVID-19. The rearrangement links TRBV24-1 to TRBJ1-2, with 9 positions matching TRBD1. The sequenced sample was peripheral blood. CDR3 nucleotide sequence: TGTGCCACTCGCAGCGGAACAGGGGGCAGTGGCTACACCTTC. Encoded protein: CATRSGTGGSGYTF.